The sequence of this T cell receptor (beta chain) was determined in a study of lymphopenia after photon versus proton radiotherapy. V was clipped by 0 bases and J by 3 bases; unmatched bases: 1. Germline CDR1 reads SGDLS; CDR2 reads YYNGEE. The CDR3 consists of 15 residues. Profiled with immunoSEQ multiplex PCR; TCRdb holds only in-frame clones, not every one. The sample has more than 25,000 clones, about 90% seen once; the top ten hold 5.5% to 7.5%. As for this clone: Its cognate antigen is unknown. Other nucleotide sequences in the sample specify the same CDR3.

Study conclusions and caveats: Under photons, naive T cells and diversity fell while effector/memory populations rose. Post-nadir diversity loss with photons came from oligoclonal expansion, particularly CD8+ Temra cells.

The receptor was isolated from a woman in her 50s with pancreatic cancer. Material: peripheral blood, obtained from a patient treated with photon-based radiotherapy. The chain uses TRBV9 and TRBJ2-3; the match to TRBD1 covers 10 bases. The CDR3 DNA follows: TGTGCCAGCAGCGTAGGGACAGGGGGGACAGATACGCAGTATTTT. It translates to CASSVGTGGTDTQYF.